This is a list of T cell receptor beta chains from one sample in a study of blood T cell repertoires in COVID-19. Assay used: immunoSEQ multiplex PCR; TCRdb lists only in-frame clones, some missing. The sample shows a few hundred thousand clones, more than 85% of them seen only once. The material sequenced was PBMCs or T cells enriched from blood (not recorded which). The receptor source for this set is a woman in her thirties who had recovered from COVID-19. Each CDR3 is given with its conserved first and last residue. The D gene is left open where the match is weak. Size is omitted from some rows. Given values are once, few, many or a class for expanded clones.

D	size	V	J	CDR3	DNA
-	-	TRBV6-1	TRBJ2-7	CASSWTDYEQYF	TGTGCCAGCAGTTGGACAGACTACGAGCAGTACTTC
-	-	TRBV7-2	TRBJ1-4	CASSISGGNNEKLFF	TGTGCCAGCTCCATTTCGGGAGGGAATAATGAAAAACTGTTTTTT
TRBD1	-	TRBV28	TRBJ1-2	CASSATDRSYGYTF	TGTGCCAGCAGTGCTACGGACAGGTCCTATGGCTACACCTTC
TRBD2	-	TRBV5-1	TRBJ2-1	CASSRGLADHNEQFF	TGCGCCAGCAGCCGGGGACTAGCGGACCACAATGAGCAGTTCTTC
-	-	TRBV7-9	TRBJ2-1	CASNSGIWNEQFF	TGTGCCAGCAACAGCGGAATTTGGAATGAGCAGTTCTTC
TRBD1	-	TRBV28	TRBJ2-3	CASSLLTGGDTQYF	TGTGCCAGCAGTTTATTAACAGGGGGAGATACGCAGTATTTT
-	-	TRBV4-1	TRBJ2-7	CASSQSGLPYEQYF	TGCGCCAGCAGCCAGTCCGGACTACCCTATGAGCAGTACTTC
TRBD2	once	TRBV5-3	TRBJ2-1	CARSVPGLAGGPFLEQFF	TGTGCCAGAAGCGTACCGGGACTAGCGGGAGGGCCCTTTTTAGAGCAGTTCTTC
-	-	TRBV7-2	TRBJ1-2	CASSLDRNNYGYTF	TGTGCCAGCAGCTTGGACAGAAATAACTATGGCTACACCTTC
-	-	TRBV11-2	TRBJ2-6	CASSLVRGAISGANVLTF	TGTGCCAGCAGCTTAGTCCGGGGGGCCATCTCTGGGGCCAACGTCCTGACTTTC
TRBD2	-	TRBV5-5	TRBJ2-3	CASSLASGGAGTDTQYF	TGTGCCAGCAGCTTGGCTAGCGGGGGGGCCGGCACAGATACGCAGTATTTT
TRBD2	-	TRBV13	TRBJ2-1	CASSPGTSGVFEQFF	TGTGCCAGCAGCCCGGGGACTAGCGGGGTTTTTGAGCAGTTCTTC
-	once	TRBV7-9	TRBJ2-3	CASRPREADTQYF	TGTGCCAGCAGACCCAGGGAGGCAGATACGCAGTATTTT
TRBD2	-	TRBV27	TRBJ2-7	CASSGLAGPIGSEQYF	TGTGCCAGCAGTGGACTAGCGGGCCCTATTGGCTCCGAGCAGTACTTC
-	-	TRBV23-1	TRBJ1-1	CASSQSGGTEAFF	TGCGCCAGCAGTCAATCCGGAGGGACCGAAGCTTTCTTT
-	-	TRBV5-5	TRBJ1-4	CASSLAREEKLFF	TGTGCCAGCAGCTTGGCTCGAGAGGAAAAACTGTTTTTT
TRBD1	-	TRBV19	TRBJ2-7	CASSLGTGGAYEQYF	TGTGCCAGTAGTCTGGGGACAGGGGGCGCCTACGAGCAGTACTTC
TRBD1	-	TRBV19	TRBJ1-1	CASSIRGRSTEAFF	TGTGCCAGTAGTATAAGGGGGCGAAGCACTGAAGCTTTCTTT
-	-	TRBV6-1	TRBJ1-1	CASSEAKGGEAFF	TGTGCCAGCAGTGAAGCCAAGGGAGGGGAAGCTTTCTTT
-	-	TRBV24-1	TRBJ1-2	CATSDLQNERGYTF	TGTGCCACCAGTGATTTGCAGAATGAGAGGGGCTACACCTTC
-	-	TRBV11-2	TRBJ2-1	CASSQRRGYNEQFF	TGTGCCAGCAGTCAGAGGCGAGGATACAATGAGCAGTTCTTC
-	-	TRBV4-2	TRBJ1-5	CASSQVGRVRGHQPQHF	TGTGCCAGCAGCCAAGTAGGTAGGGTCAGGGGCCATCAGCCCCAGCATTTT
-	-	TRBV28	TRBJ1-5	CASIQIGGDHQPQHF	TGTGCCAGCATTCAAATAGGGGGGGACCATCAGCCCCAGCATTTT
-	-	TRBV14	TRBJ1-2	CASSQDIGGTKHYGYTF	TGTGCCAGCAGCCAAGATATCGGGGGGACAAAGCATTATGGCTACACCTTC
TRBD1	-	TRBV2	TRBJ1-3	CASSSGTGLSGNTIYF	TGTGCCAGCAGTTCTGGGACAGGCCTCTCTGGAAACACCATATATTTT
TRBD2	-	TRBV11-2	TRBJ2-1	CASSLAGGSHNEQFF	TGTGCCAGCAGCTTAGCGGGAGGATCACACAATGAGCAGTTCTTC
-	-	TRBV11-3	TRBJ2-7	CASSYRGSPSYEQYF	TGTGCCAGCAGCTATCGGGGGAGCCCCTCCTACGAGCAGTACTTC
-	-	TRBV7-2	TRBJ2-1	CASSSASRYEQFF	TGTGCCAGCAGCTCGGCTAGTCGCTATGAGCAGTTCTTC
TRBD1	few	TRBV27	TRBJ2-7	CASSLGLGDSYEQYF	TGTGCCAGCAGTTTAGGGTTAGGGGACAGCTACGAGCAGTACTTC
TRBD2	-	TRBV4-1	TRBJ2-3	CASSPTRLALLTDTQYF	TGCGCCAGCAGCCCTACCCGACTAGCATTATTAACAGATACGCAGTATTTT
-	-	TRBV11-2	TRBJ2-2	CASSLVTMTGELFF	TGTGCCAGCAGCTTAGTGACTATGACCGGGGAGCTGTTTTTT
TRBD2	-	TRBV4-1	TRBJ2-3	CASSRALADPTDTQYF	TGCGCCAGCAGCCGCGCACTAGCGGACCCCACAGATACGCAGTATTTT
-	-	TRBV19	TRBJ1-2	CASSIDSLYGYTF	TGTGCCAGTAGTATCGACAGTCTCTATGGCTACACCTTC
-	-	TRBV19	TRBJ2-3	CASSMGRAGHSDTQYF	TGTGCCAGTAGTATGGGAAGAGCAGGGCATTCAGATACGCAGTATTTT
-	-	TRBV7-8	TRBJ2-3	CASTLSGDTDTQYF	TGTGCCAGCACCTTAAGCGGAGACACAGATACGCAGTATTTT
-	-	TRBV6-5	TRBJ2-7	CASHDPGQYF	TGTGCCAGCCATGATCCAGGGCAGTACTTC
-	-	TRBV27	TRBJ2-7	CASSLFGGSYEQYF	TGTGCCAGCAGTTTATTCGGGGGCTCCTACGAGCAGTACTTC
-	once	TRBV28	TRBJ2-2	CASRADTGELFF	TGTGCCAGCAGGGCAGACACCGGGGAGCTGTTTTTT
TRBD1	-	TRBV27	TRBJ1-5	CASSWTGSNQPQHF	TGTGCCAGCAGTTGGACAGGTAGCAATCAGCCCCAGCATTTT
-	-	TRBV3-1/TRBV3-2	TRBJ1-1	CASSRSGPNTEAFF	TGTGCCAGCAGCAGGAGCGGTCCGAACACTGAAGCTTTCTTT
TRBD1	-	TRBV3-1/TRBV3-2	TRBJ1-2	CASSQVQQGYGYTF	TGTGCCAGCAGCCAAGTACAACAGGGGTATGGCTACACCTTC
TRBD1	-	TRBV19	TRBJ1-1	CASSTPGQGNTEAFF	TGTGCCAGTAGTACCCCGGGACAGGGGAACACTGAAGCTTTCTTT
-	-	TRBV7-9	TRBJ1-5	CASSLGPQGGNQPQHF	TGTGCCAGCAGCTTAGGTCCACAGGGCGGCAATCAGCCCCAGCATTTT
TRBD1	-	TRBV7-9	TRBJ2-7	CASSLSTGMRFEQYF	TGTGCCAGCAGCTTATCGACAGGGATGAGGTTCGAGCAGTACTTC
-	-	TRBV19	TRBJ2-7	CASSIAGKVEQYF	TGTGCCAGTAGTATTGCAGGGAAAGTCGAGCAGTACTTC
TRBD2	-	TRBV19	TRBJ2-1	CASSIAGGYDNEQFF	TGTGCCAGTAGTATAGCGGGAGGGTACGACAATGAGCAGTTCTTC
-	-	TRBV7-9	TRBJ2-5	CASSLTEETQYF	TGTGCCAGCAGCTTAACGGAAGAGACCCAGTACTTC
TRBD1	-	TRBV28	TRBJ1-4	CASSTPNDRARGKLFF	TGTGCCAGCAGTACTCCCAACGACAGGGCCCGGGGAAAACTGTTTTTT
-	-	TRBV10-3	TRBJ1-5	CAIGLLSNQPQHF	TGTGCCATCGGCTTGCTTAGCAATCAGCCCCAGCATTTT
TRBD2	-	TRBV3-1/TRBV3-2	TRBJ2-7	CASSPRRTSVAYEQYF	TGTGCCAGCTCCCCCCGTCGGACTAGTGTTGCCTACGAGCAGTACTTC
-	once	TRBV28	TRBJ1-1	CAGSSGGAGTEAFF	TGTGCCGGTTCCTCAGGAGGGGCGGGCACTGAAGCTTTCTTT
TRBD1	-	TRBV4-1	TRBJ2-7	CASSHGQGNEQYF	TGCGCCAGCAGCCACGGACAGGGCAACGAGCAGTACTTC
TRBD1	-	TRBV14	TRBJ1-3	CARETGGRYTIYF	TGTGCCAGAGAAACAGGGGGCCGCTACACCATATATTTT
-	few	TRBV14	TRBJ1-6	CASSQVRSYNSPLHF	TGTGCCAGCAGCCAAGTTCGCAGCTATAATTCACCCCTCCACTTT
-	-	TRBV19	TRBJ1-5	CASRIQGGSNQPQHF	TGTGCCAGTAGGATTCAGGGTGGCAGCAATCAGCCCCAGCATTTT
-	-	TRBV28	TRBJ1-2	CASSSPGGDYGYTF	TGTGCCAGCAGTTCTCCGGGAGGCGACTATGGCTACACCTTC
-	-	TRBV4-1	TRBJ1-2	CASSQGEGPNYGYTF	TGCGCCAGCAGCCAAGGGGAGGGGCCCAACTATGGCTACACCTTC
TRBD1	-	TRBV13	TRBJ2-7	CASSLGQGAYEQYF	TGTGCCAGCAGCTTAGGTCAGGGGGCCTACGAGCAGTACTTC
TRBD2	-	TRBV24-1	TRBJ2-1	CATSELAGSYNEQFF	TGTGCCACCAGTGAACTAGCGGGGTCCTACAATGAGCAGTTCTTC
TRBD2	-	TRBV7-8	TRBJ2-1	CASSLGGANEQFF	TGTGCCAGCAGCCTCGGGGGGGCAAATGAGCAGTTCTTC